A selection of T cell receptor beta chains follows, all from one sample in a study of CD8+CD57+ T cells in acquired aplastic anemia. Via MiXCR, TCRdb re-called the reads, giving one row per CDR3 protein. Found here are over 40,000 distinct CDR3 sequences, around 73% of them singletons; the top ten hold roughly 34%. The sequenced sample was sorted CD4+, CD8+, or CD8+CD57+ T cells (not recorded which) from PBMCs. The receptors were sampled from a human donor in good health, serving as a control. Both conserved end residues are part of each CDR3. A D gene is named only where the DNA matches it firmly. Some rows mark clone size as missing; the rest say once, few, many or name a class of expanded clone.

>13|.|TRBJ1-2|.|TRBV2
TGTGCCAGCAGGGATGTCTGGGGCTATGGCTACACCTTC
CASRDVWGYGYTF
>12|.|TRBJ1-1|.|TRBV15
TGTGCCACCAGCAGAGAGGCCCACAAAGCTTTCTTT
CATSREAHKAFF
>12|.|TRBJ2-7|.|TRBV19
TGTGCCAGCCAGGGCCCACGCTACGAGCAGTACTTC
CASQGPRYEQYF
>16|TRBD1|TRBJ1-1|many|TRBV6-1
TGTGCCAGCAGTGAAGCGCTTGGGGACAGAGGTCTTGAAGCTTTCTTT
CASSEALGDRGLEAFF
>15|.|TRBJ2-1|.|TRBV7-2
TGTGCCAGCAGCTTAGGGGGTAGCTGGCGGAATGAGCAGTTCTTC
CASSLGGSWRNEQFF
>13|.|TRBJ1-5|.|TRBV6-1
TGTGCCAGCCAGACACACCGCAATCAGCCCCAGCATTTT
CASQTHRNQPQHF
>15|TRBD1|TRBJ2-1|.|TRBV19
TGTGCCAGTACCAAGGACAGGAATTCCTACAATGAGCAGTTCTTC
CASTKDRNSYNEQFF
>11|TRBD1|TRBJ2-7|.|TRBV2
TGTGCCAGCAATGACAGGGGCGGGCAGTACTTC
CASNDRGGQYF
>13|.|TRBJ2-3|.|TRBV29-1
TGCAGCGTTTCGACAGGAATGGGGAATACGCAGTATTTT
CSVSTGMGNTQYF
>14|.|TRBJ2-7|.|TRBV6-2/TRBV6-3
TGTCCCAGCAAAAGTCTTGAGGGGGTCTACGAGCAGTACTTC
CPSKSLEGVYEQYF
>14|TRBD2|TRBJ2-7|medium-sized|TRBV10-3
TGTGCCATCAGTGAGGGCGGGAGGTCGTGGGAGCAGTACTTC
CAISEGGRSWEQYF
>14|.|TRBJ1-6|.|TRBV10-1
TGCGCCAGCAGTGAGGGGCTGGAAATTTCACCCCTCCACTTT
CASSEGLEISPLHF
>13|.|TRBJ1-4|.|TRBV29-1
TGCAGCGTCGGGGACGGGTTGAATGAAAAACTGTTTTTT
CSVGDGLNEKLFF
>13|.|TRBJ1-2|.|TRBV15
TGTGCCACCAGCAGAGTGGACACCTATGGCTACACCTTC
CATSRVDTYGYTF
>12|TRBD1|TRBJ1-4|.|TRBV7-2
TGTGCCAGCAGCCTTAACAGGGGAAAACTGTTTTTT
CASSLNRGKLFF
>15|TRBD1|TRBJ1-6|once|TRBV19
TGTGCCAGTAGATGGGGACAGGGATCTAATTCACCCCTCCACTTT
CASRWGQGSNSPLHF
>14|.|TRBJ1-2|few|TRBV19
TGTGCCAGTAGATCAAGGGAGATCAACTATGGCTACACCTTC
CASRSREINYGYTF
>13|.|TRBJ1-6|.|TRBV5-5
TGTGCCAGCAGCCGGGATATAAATTCACCCCTCCACTTT
CASSRDINSPLHF
>14|.|TRBJ1-1|.|TRBV5-8
TGTGCCAGCAGCTTGATCGGTGAGAACACTGAAGCTTTCTTT
CASSLIGENTEAFF
>14|.|TRBJ2-1|.|TRBV20-1
TGCAGTGCTAGAGATTTGGGCTCCTACAATGAGCAGTTCTTC
CSARDLGSYNEQFF
>15|TRBD1|TRBJ1-6|.|TRBV14
TGTGCCAGCAGGACGCAACAGGGGCGATGGGCACCCCTCCACTTT
CASRTQQGRWAPLHF
>15|.|TRBJ1-4|.|TRBV12-3/TRBV12-4
TGTGCCAGCAGTTTCTGGCCTAGGAGGGATGAAAAACTGTTTTTT
CASSFWPRRDEKLFF
>16|TRBD1|TRBJ1-2|.|TRBV11-2
TGTGCCAGCAGTTCTCCTACGGGACAGGGAGGCTATGGCTACACCTTC
CASSSPTGQGGYGYTF
>13|.|TRBJ2-5|.|TRBV7-9
TGTGCCAGCAGCTATCCAGGGACTGAGACCCAGTACTTC
CASSYPGTETQYF
>12|.|TRBJ2-2|.|TRBV12-3/TRBV12-4
TGTGCCGGCCAATGGCGGTCCGGGGAGCTGTTTTTT
CAGQWRSGELFF
>18|.|TRBJ2-6|.|TRBV5-6
TGTGCCAGCAGCTTGAAATTTCCCCCTATCTCTGGGGCCAACGTCCTGACTTTC
CASSLKFPPISGANVLTF
>13|.|TRBJ2-7|few|TRBV7-2
TGTGCCAGCAGCTTAAGCGTCTCCTACGAGCAGTACTTC
CASSLSVSYEQYF
>12|.|TRBJ1-5|many|TRBV27
TGTGCCAGCAGTCCCCAGGGTCAGCCCCAGCATTTT
CASSPQGQPQHF
>12|.|TRBJ1-1|few|TRBV10-3
TGTGCCATCAGCCGGGAGAACACTGAAGCTTTCTTT
CAISRENTEAFF
>15|TRBD1|TRBJ2-7|.|TRBV24-1
TGTGCCACCAGTGACAGCCAGACAGGGATCTACGAGCAGTACTTC
CATSDSQTGIYEQYF
>14|.|TRBJ1-2|.|TRBV25-1
TGTGCCAGCAGTGACCAGCCGAGGAGCTATGGCTACACCTTC
CASSDQPRSYGYTF
>14|.|TRBJ1-6|.|TRBV15
TGTGCCACCAGCAGAGATGCCCGCGATTCACCCCTCCACTTT
CATSRDARDSPLHF
>17|.|TRBJ2-5|.|TRBV25-1
TGTGCCAGCAGTGACTTGAGTCGGGGGCGCGTCTCAGAGACCCAGTACTTC
CASSDLSRGRVSETQYF
>12|.|TRBJ2-7|.|TRBV9
TGTGCCAGCAGTCCCGAGACCTACGAGCAGTACTTC
CASSPETYEQYF
>15|TRBD1|TRBJ1-1|.|TRBV19
TGTGCCAGTAGTCCGGACAGGGGTCCGAACACTGAAGCTTTCTTT
CASSPDRGPNTEAFF
>12|.|TRBJ2-5|.|TRBV2
TGTGCCAGCAGTGGGGTTGGGTTTTCGGGGTTCTTC
CASSGVGFSGFF
>14|.|TRBJ2-5|.|TRBV10-3
TGTGCCATCAGTGAGTCCCGGACGGAAGAGACCCAGTACTTC
CAISESRTEETQYF
>16|TRBD1|TRBJ1-6|.|TRBV27
TGTGCCAGCAGAGCTTCAAGGACAGGGGCCCAGTCCCCCCTCCACTTT
CASRASRTGAQSPLHF
>15|TRBD1|TRBJ2-3|few|TRBV10-3
TGTGCCATCAGTGAGTCGGGACAGGACACAGATACGCAGTATTTT
CAISESGQDTDTQYF
>11|.|TRBJ2-7|.|TRBV29-1
TGCAGCGTCTTCGGGGGCCACGAGCAGTACTTC
CSVFGGHEQYF
>15|TRBD1|TRBJ1-6|.|TRBV19
TGTGCCAGTACCTCTGGACAGGGAGGCAATTCACCCCTCCACTTT
CASTSGQGGNSPLHF
>14|TRBD1|TRBJ2-7|.|TRBV4-1
TGCGCCAGCAGCCAACAACAGGGGGCTGGGGAGCAGTACTTC
CASSQQQGAGEQYF